This T cell receptor (beta chain) was documented in a study of blood T cell repertoires in COVID-19. Background on the study: From the United States, Italy and Spain came samples of acute and convalescent COVID-19. T cells, B-cell-depleted T cells, or PBMCs provided the cDNA or gDNA that served as material.

In the source study's methods: Nucleated cell counts were estimated from reference gene primer amplification. Only in-frame clones appear in the TCRdb table, and some are missing; sequencing was by immunoSEQ multiplex PCR. The D gene and trimming were derived from the DNA, and the V and J assignments and clone size from that table. The data show about 240,000 clones, with around 81% seen just once and around 2% held by the top ten. This CDR3 has 13 residues. V lost 5 bases, J lost 6 bases, and 13 bases lay in between. This clonotype was sampled from a man aged 30 to 39 who had recovered from COVID-19. The sample comprised peripheral blood. This chain joins TRBV12-3 or TRBV12-4 and TRBJ1-1; no clear D. The CDR3 nucleotides are TGTGCCAGCAGTCTACCGGGAGCCTCTGAAGCTTTCTTT. This translates into CASSLPGASEAFF.